This note documents a single T cell receptor beta chain sequence. The antigen is undetermined. Before any sequencing was done, the ViraFEST assay used viral peptide pools to expand antigen-specific CD4+ T cells. Once cultured for approximately eleven days, the cells underwent separation to obtain CD4+ T cells. The person had a PCR-confirmed SARS-CoV-2 infection during March to December 2020. On day 3 and again on day 7, half the medium was replaced with IL-2 medium. This table comes from immunoSEQ multiplex PCR, and its TCRdb copy is limited to in-frame clones, with some not included. The sample shows 40,000 or so clones, roughly 70% of them seen only once. This entry comes from a study of vaccination effects on CD4 cells after COVID-19. As for the study in general: At 16 days and one week before vaccination, two convalescent patients gave samples. Study findings and constraints: Sampling in the study covered few convalescent patients and included no early post-infection timepoints.

Germline V gives CDR1 SNHLY, CDR2 FYNNEI. The CDR3 runs to 15 residues. J lost 3 bases, V lost 2 bases, and 4 bases had no gene match. The sample was CD4+ T cells from PBMCs cultured with a peptide pool, taken before COVID-19 vaccination. The gene calls are TRBV2 and TRBJ2-7; 10 bases match TRBD2. The sequence came from a human donor who had a prior SARS-CoV-2 infection. The CDR3 spells CASSERGLAYYEQYF. Written as DNA, the CDR3 is TGTGCCAGCAGTGAAAGGGGACTAGCGTACTACGAGCAGTACTTC.